What follows describes a single T cell receptor beta chain. Its antigen remains unknown. This entry comes from a study of graft-versus-host responses after intestinal transplantation. Study-wide context: Tacrolimus plus steroids were given to all recipients for about 3 years, preceded by anti-thymocyte globulin induction.

Study results and limitations: GvH clones occurred in recipient marrow; some first appeared in ileum or blood. High graft-versus-host to host-versus-graft clonal ratios were found in allografts of patients who had graft-donor T cell macrochimerism. The highest levels of circulating GvH clones went along with early declines in HvG clones after transplant.

The CDR3 length is 15 residues. Trimming took off 0 bases at V and 1 base at J, with 8 bases between the two ends. Germline CDR1 SGHTA, CDR2 FQGTGA. Repertoires were generated with immunoSEQ multiplex PCR, while TCRdb's copy carries only in-frame clones and drops some. The sample lists roughly 80,000 clones, around 86% occurring once. Source: unstimulated CD8+ T cells sorted from spleen or lymph node cells, taken before transplant. This TCR came from a human donor who was the organ donor for an intestinal transplant. The V gene is TRBV7-3, the J gene TRBJ2-3; D call uncertain. The CDR3 DNA is TGTGCCAGCAGCTTAACTTTTGGCGGCACAGATACGCAGTATTTT. It is translated as CASSLTFGGTDTQYF.